In its sample, the clone carrying this TCR beta chain was seen many times. Its antigen is still unknown. The data are from a study of metastatic and nonmetastatic thyroid tumors. Study-wide background: Repertoires from malignant and benign thyroid patients were compared across blood and tumor or nodule tissue. Regarding the study as a whole: Reportedly, malignant thyroid tumors had significantly higher TCR beta diversity than benign nodules, in blood and tumor.

None of the patients had undergone any treatment ahead of thyroid surgery. Methods used by the authors: Clinicopathological groups supplied CDR3 differences that were used to build a distant-metastasis classifier for papillary thyroid cancer. TCRdb re-called the PCR reads through MiXCR. The V and J calls reflect TCRdb's pipeline rather than the authors' work. The sample shows roughly 36,000 clones, roughly 10% of them seen only once. The TCR was taken from a female donor with papillary thyroid cancer or a benign thyroid nodule (not recorded which). Some clones in this sample may be carry-over from other donors' samples. Input material: blood.

The CDR3 loop is CASTRAHNSGANVLTF. The CDR3 nucleotides read TGTGCCAGTACCAGGGCCCACAACTCTGGGGCCAACGTCCTGACTTTC. The gene calls are TRBV19 and TRBJ2-6, with D perhaps matching TRBD1 (5 bases). Germline CDR1 and CDR2: LNHDA and SQIVND (reference sequence). The CDR3 covers 16 residues. Between the trimmed V and J ends, which lost 7 bases and 0 bases, there was a span of 13 bases.